This T cell receptor beta chain was identified during a study of T cell clonotyping in hematopoietic cell transplantation. Findings and limits, study-wide: Cells were unsorted, so CD4 and CD8 contributions were not separated. Recipient TCR diversity dropped after transplant; expanded clonotypes rose from day 30 to 180.

Blood collection times were about day -28 and days 30, 100, 180 posttransplant. Germline-derived CDR1 and CDR2 are MNHEY and SVGAGI. V dropped 4 bases and J dropped 0 bases, with 4 bases sitting between them. The CDR3 spans 13 residues. Of note for this clone: Its antigen is still unknown.

Some clones are missing from TCRdb's copy, which holds only in-frame ones; the method was immunoSEQ multiplex PCR. Of 3,200 or so clones detected, around 60% appear once; the ten largest clones hold 20% to 25%. The sequence was obtained from a female patient in her 30s who had an allogeneic stem cell transplant, so T cells may come from the graft donor. Some clones in this sample may be carry-over from other donors' samples. Source: peripheral blood mononuclear cells, taken 30 days after allogeneic stem cell transplant. The V and J genes are TRBV6-5 and TRBJ1-3; D is ambiguous. CDR3 in DNA: TGTGCCAGCAGTTCCCCCTCTGGAAACACCATATATTTT. Amino acid sequence: CASSSPSGNTIYF.